This T cell receptor beta chain emerged from a study of T cells after yellow fever vaccination. This clonotype was seen a handful of times. There are 18 residues in the CDR3. The V end was cut by 0 bases, the J end by 3 bases, with 21 bases between. Per germline, CDR1 SGHKS and CDR2 YYEKEE (reference sequence). Via MiXCR, TCRdb re-called the 5' RACE reads, giving one row per CDR3 protein. Among a few hundred thousand distinct CDR3 sequences listed, about an eighth were seen once. The genes are TRBV5-5 and TRBJ1-1; perhaps TRBD1 as D (6 bases). Sequencing used CD4+ T cells sorted from PBMCs, obtained 45 days after the yellow fever booster vaccination. The receptor was isolated from a man younger than 40 who received the YFV17D yellow fever vaccine. CDR3 sequence reads: CASSLAMGVGGLYTEAFF. Here the CDR3 DNA reads TGTGCCAGCAGCTTGGCTATGGGTGTGGGGGGGCTATACACTGAAGCTTTCTTT.